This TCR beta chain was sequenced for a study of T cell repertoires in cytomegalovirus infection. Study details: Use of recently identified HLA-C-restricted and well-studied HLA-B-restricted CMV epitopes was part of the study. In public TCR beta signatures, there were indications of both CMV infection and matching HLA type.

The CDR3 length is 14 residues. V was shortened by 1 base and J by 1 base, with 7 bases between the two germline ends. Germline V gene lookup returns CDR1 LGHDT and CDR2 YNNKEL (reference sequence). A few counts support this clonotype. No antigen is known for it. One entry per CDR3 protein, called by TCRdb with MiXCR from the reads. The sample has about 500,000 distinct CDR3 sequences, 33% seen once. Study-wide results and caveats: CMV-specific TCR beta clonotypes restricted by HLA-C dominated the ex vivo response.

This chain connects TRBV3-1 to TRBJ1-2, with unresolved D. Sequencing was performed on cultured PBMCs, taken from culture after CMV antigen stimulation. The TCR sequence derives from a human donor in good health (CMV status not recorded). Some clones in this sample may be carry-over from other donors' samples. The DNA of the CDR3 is TGTGCCAGCAGCCAAGTGGGCAGTAACTATGGCTACACCTTC. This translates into CASSQVGSNYGYTF.